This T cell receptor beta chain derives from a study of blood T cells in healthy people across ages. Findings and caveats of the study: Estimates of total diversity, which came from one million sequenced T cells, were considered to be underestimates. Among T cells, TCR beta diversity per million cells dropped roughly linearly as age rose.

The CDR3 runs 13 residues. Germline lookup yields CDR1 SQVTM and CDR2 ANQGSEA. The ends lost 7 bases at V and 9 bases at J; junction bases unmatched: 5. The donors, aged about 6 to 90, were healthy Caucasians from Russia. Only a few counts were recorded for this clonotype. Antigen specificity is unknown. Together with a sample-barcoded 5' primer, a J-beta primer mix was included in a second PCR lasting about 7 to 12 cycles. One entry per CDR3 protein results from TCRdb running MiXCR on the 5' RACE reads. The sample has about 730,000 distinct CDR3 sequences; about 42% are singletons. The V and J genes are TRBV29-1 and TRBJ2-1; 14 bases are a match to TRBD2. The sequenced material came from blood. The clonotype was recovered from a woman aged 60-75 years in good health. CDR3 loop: CSAPGLAGAEQFF. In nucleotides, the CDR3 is TGCAGCGCACCGGGACTAGCGGGGGCTGAGCAGTTCTTC.